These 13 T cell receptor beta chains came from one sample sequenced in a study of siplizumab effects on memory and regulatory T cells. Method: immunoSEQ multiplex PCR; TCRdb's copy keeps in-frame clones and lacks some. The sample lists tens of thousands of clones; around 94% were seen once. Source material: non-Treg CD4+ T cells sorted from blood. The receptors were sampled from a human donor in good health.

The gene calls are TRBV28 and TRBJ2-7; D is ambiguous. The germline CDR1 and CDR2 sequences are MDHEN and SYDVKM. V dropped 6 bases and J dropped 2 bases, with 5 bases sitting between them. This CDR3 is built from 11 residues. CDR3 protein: CASSQTYEQYF. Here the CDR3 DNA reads TGTGCCAGCAGCCAAACCTACGAGCAGTACTTC.

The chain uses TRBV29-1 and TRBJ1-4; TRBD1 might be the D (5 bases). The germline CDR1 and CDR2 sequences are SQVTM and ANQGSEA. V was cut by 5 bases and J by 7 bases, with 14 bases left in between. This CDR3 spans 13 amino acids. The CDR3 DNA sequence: TGCAGCGTTCGGGGAGGGGCGGGTGAAAAACTGTTTTTT. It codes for CSVRGGAGEKLFF.

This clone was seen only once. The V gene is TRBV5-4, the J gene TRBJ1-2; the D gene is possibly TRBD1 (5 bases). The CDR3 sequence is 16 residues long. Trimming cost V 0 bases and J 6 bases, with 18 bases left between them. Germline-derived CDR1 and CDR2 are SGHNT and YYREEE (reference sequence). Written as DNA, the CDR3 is TGTGCCAGCAGCTTGGAAAAGACAGCCCCCCCGGATGGCTACACCTTC. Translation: CASSLEKTAPPDGYTF. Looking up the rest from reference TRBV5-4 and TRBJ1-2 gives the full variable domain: ETGVTQSPTHLIKTRGQQVTLRCSSQSGHNTVSWYQQALGQGPQFIFQYYREEENGRGNFPPRFSGLQFPNYSSELNVNALELDDSALYLCASSLEKTAPPDGYTFGSGTRLTVV.

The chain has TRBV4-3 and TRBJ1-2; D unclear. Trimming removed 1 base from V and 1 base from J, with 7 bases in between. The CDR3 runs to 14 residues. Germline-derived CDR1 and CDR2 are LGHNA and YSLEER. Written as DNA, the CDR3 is TGCGCCAGCAGCCAAGCTTCTTTTAACTATGGCTACACCTTC. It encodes CASSQASFNYGYTF.

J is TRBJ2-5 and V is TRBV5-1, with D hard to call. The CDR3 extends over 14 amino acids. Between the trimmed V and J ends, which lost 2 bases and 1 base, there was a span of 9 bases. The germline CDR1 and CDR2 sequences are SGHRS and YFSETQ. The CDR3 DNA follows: TGCGCCAGCAGCTTTCCAGGCAGCCAAGAGACCCAGTACTTC. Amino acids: CASSFPGSQETQYF.

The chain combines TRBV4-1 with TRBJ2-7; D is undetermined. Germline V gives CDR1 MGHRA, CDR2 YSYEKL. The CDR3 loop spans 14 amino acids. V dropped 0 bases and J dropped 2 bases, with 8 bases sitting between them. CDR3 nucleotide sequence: TGCGCCAGCAGCCAAGATGACCCCGCCTACGAGCAGTACTTC. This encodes CASSQDDPAYEQYF.

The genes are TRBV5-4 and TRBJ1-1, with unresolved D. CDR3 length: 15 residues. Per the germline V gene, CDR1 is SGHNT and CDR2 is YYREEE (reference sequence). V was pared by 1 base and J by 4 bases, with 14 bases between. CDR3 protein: CASSLTASDGTEAFF. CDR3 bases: TGTGCCAGCAGCTTGACAGCGAGTGATGGCACTGAAGCTTTCTTT.

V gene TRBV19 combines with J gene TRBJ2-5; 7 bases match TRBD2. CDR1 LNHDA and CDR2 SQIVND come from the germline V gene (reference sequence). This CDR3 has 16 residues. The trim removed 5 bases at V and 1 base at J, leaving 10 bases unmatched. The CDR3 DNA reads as TGTGCCAGTAGTCAAGAAAGGTGGACTAGCCAAGAGACCCAGTACTTC. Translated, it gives CASSQERWTSQETQYF.

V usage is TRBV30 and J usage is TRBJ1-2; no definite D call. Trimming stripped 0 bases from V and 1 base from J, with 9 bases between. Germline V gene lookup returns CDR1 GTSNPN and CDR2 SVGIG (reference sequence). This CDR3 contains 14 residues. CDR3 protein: CAWSVPGFNYGYTF. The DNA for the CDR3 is TGTGCCTGGAGTGTACCAGGATTTAACTATGGCTACACCTTC. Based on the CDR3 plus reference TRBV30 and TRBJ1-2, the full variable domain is SQTIHQWPATLVQPVGSPLSLECTVEGTSNPNLYWYRQAAGRGLQLLFYSVGIGQISSEVPQNLSASRPQDRQFILSSKKLLLSDSGFYLCAWSVPGFNYGYTFGSGTRLTVV.

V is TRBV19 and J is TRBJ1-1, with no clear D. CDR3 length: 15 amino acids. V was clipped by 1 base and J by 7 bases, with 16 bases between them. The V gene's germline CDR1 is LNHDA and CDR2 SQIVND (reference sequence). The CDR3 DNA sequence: TGTGCCAGTAGTATAGCGAGAGGCGGGATATATGAAGCTTTCTTT. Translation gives CASSIARGGIYEAFF.

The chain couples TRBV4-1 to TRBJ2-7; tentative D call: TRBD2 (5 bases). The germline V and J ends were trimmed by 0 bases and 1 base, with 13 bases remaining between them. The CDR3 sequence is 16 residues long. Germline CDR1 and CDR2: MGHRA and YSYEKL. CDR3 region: CASSQEFEGTSYEQYF. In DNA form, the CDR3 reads TGCGCCAGCAGCCAAGAATTTGAGGGTACATCCTACGAGCAGTACTTC.

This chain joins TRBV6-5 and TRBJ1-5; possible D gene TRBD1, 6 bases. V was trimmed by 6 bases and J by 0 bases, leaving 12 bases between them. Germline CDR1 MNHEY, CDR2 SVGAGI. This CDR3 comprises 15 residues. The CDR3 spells CASRTGQDSNQPQHF. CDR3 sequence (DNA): TGTGCCAGCAGGACAGGACAAGATAGCAATCAGCCCCAGCATTTT.

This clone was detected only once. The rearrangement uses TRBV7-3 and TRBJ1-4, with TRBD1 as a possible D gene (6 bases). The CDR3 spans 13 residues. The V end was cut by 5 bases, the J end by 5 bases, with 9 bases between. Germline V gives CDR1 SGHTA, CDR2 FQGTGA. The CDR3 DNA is TGTGCCAGCAGCCCCGGGACAAATGAAAAACTGTTTTTT. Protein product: CASSPGTNEKLFF.